Below, 5 T cell receptor beta chains from the same sample are listed, as sequenced in a study of spatial heterogeneity in lung cancer. Whole-study results and caveats: Counts of expanded alpha and beta TCRs within tumors tracked the tumor nonsynonymous mutation count.

Each CDR3 protein is one row after TCRdb ran MiXCR on the 5' RACE reads. The sample comprises roughly 15,000 distinct CDR3 sequences, about 7% of which are singletons, and 7.5% to 9.5% rests with the top ten. These receptors' targets are unknown. Time point given: sample taken at primary tumor resection. The specimen was lung tumor tissue, collected at surgery. These receptors were taken from a male donor with early-stage non-small cell lung cancer.

The sample holds many counts of this clonotype. The rearrangement uses TRBV12-3 or TRBV12-4 and TRBJ2-7, with D perhaps matching TRBD1 or TRBD2 (6 bases each). The CDR3 covers 14 residues. V gave up 1 base and J gave up 3 bases, with 10 bases separating them. Written as DNA, the CDR3 is TGTGCCAGCAGTTTAGGGGGGGCCGGCTACGAGCAGTACTTC. Amino acid sequence: CASSLGGAGYEQYF.

This clonotype was seen at least ten times. V gene TRBV12-3 or TRBV12-4 combines with J gene TRBJ1-1, with D unresolved. Trimming took off 3 bases at V and 2 bases at J, with 10 bases between the two ends. CDR3 size: 14 residues. The CDR3 reads CASSLGGRNTEAFF. The CDR3 nucleotides read TGTGCCAGCAGTTTGGGTGGGAGAAACACTGAAGCTTTCTTT.

This clonotype was detected only a few times. The V gene is TRBV7-2, the J gene TRBJ1-5; D remains ambiguous. V lost 8 bases to trimming and J lost 3 bases, with 8 bases between them. This CDR3 is 12 amino acids long. CDR1 is SGHTA and CDR2 is FQGNSA in the germline V gene. For the CDR3, the DNA is TGTGCCAGCGCAAGGGACAATCAGCCCCAGCATTTT. Its translation is CASARDNQPQHF.

On this clonotype: The final CDR3 position lacks the conserved phenylalanine or tryptophan, pointing to a likely read error. The chain carries TRBV20-1 and TRBJ2-1; perhaps TRBD2 as D (7 bases). The CDR3 extends over 12 amino acids. Looked up from germline, CDR1 is DFQATT and CDR2 is SNEGSKA (reference sequence). V shed 7 bases and J shed 10 bases, with 17 bases lying between them. The CDR3: CSVRGGGVEQFL. CDR3 nucleotides: TGCAGTGTCAGGGGCGGGGGCGTAGAGCAGTTCCTT.

This clonotype has just a few counts. The J gene is TRBJ2-3, the V gene TRBV2; 10 nucleotides match TRBD2. Trimming cost V 6 bases and J 1 base; bases outside gene matches: 7. Germline V CDR1 and CDR2: SNHLY, FYNNEI. The CDR3 totals 16 residues. The DNA of the CDR3 is TGTGCCAGCAGGATACTAGCGGGGAGGGGCACAGATACGCAGTATTTT. Its protein product is CASRILAGRGTDTQYF.